One sample yielded the 23 T cell receptor beta chains listed below, sequenced in a study of shared clonotypes between healthy human individuals. Assay: immunoSEQ multiplex PCR; the TCRdb copy retains only in-frame clones and omits some. The table includes 2 million or so clones, roughly 94% detected once. Sequencing was done on a sample of naive CD4+ T cells sorted from blood. This sample's subset: CD45RA+ positively selected. The receptors come from a man between 18 and 35 years old in good health.

V gene TRBV15 combines with J gene TRBJ1-2, with D hard to call. V gave up 8 bases and J gave up 7 bases, with 17 bases separating them. There are 13 residues in the CDR3. Germline-derived CDR1 and CDR2 are LNHNV and YYDKDF (reference sequence). The CDR3 reads CATHPPWSLGYTF. The CDR3 region has the DNA TGTGCCACCCACCCACCTTGGAGCCTTGGCTACACCTTC.

The chain is built from TRBV2 and TRBJ1-4; 7 nucleotides agree with TRBD1. V shed 4 bases, J shed 1 base, and the junction held 3 bases outside the gene matches. The CDR3 contains 15 residues. Germline values: CDR1 SNHLY, CDR2 FYNNEI. The CDR3, as DNA: TGTGCCAGCAGTGGACAGGGTAAAACTAATGAAAAACTGTTTTTT. Amino acids: CASSGQGKTNEKLFF.

V gene TRBV30 combines with J gene TRBJ1-5; 9 positions agree with TRBD1. Unmatched junction bases numbered 7, after V lost 5 bases and J lost 2 bases. Per the germline V gene, CDR1 is GTSNPN and CDR2 is SVGIG (reference sequence). The CDR3 runs to 15 residues. The CDR3 is CAWGPGTGRNQPQHF. The CDR3 DNA sequence: TGTGCCTGGGGTCCCGGGACAGGGCGCAATCAGCCCCAGCATTTT. The whole variable domain, remainder taken from reference TRBV30 and TRBJ1-5, is SQTIHQWPATLVQPVGSPLSLECTVEGTSNPNLYWYRQAAGRGLQLLFYSVGIGQISSEVPQNLSASRPQDRQFILSSKKLLLSDSGFYLCAWGPGTGRNQPQHFGDGTRLSIL.

This chain connects TRBV10-3 to TRBJ2-7; 8 bases agree with TRBD1. V lost 2 bases, J lost 0 bases, and 0 bases stayed unmatched. The V gene's germline CDR1 is ENHRY and CDR2 SYGVKD. The CDR3 is 14 residues long. The CDR3 nucleotides read TGTGCCATCAGTGAGGGACAGGGCTCCTACGAGCAGTACTTC. Its translation: CAISEGQGSYEQYF.

The V gene is TRBV6-5, the J gene TRBJ2-4; 10 nucleotides agree with TRBD1. The V gene's germline CDR1 is MNHEY and CDR2 SVGAGI. The CDR3 has 14 amino acids. V lost 6 bases to trimming and J lost 6 bases; unmatched junction nucleotides: 5. For the CDR3, the DNA is TGTGCCAGCAGGTCGGGACAGGGGAGAAACATTCAGTACTTC. Protein product: CASRSGQGRNIQYF.

The chain recombines TRBV2 with TRBJ2-7; D possibly corresponds to TRBD2 (6 bases). This CDR3 is built from 14 residues. Trimming removed 6 bases at V and 3 bases at J, with 15 bases between. Germline CDR1 reads SNHLY; CDR2 reads FYNNEI. In DNA, the CDR3 is TGTGCCAGCAGGGGCCACTCTAGCGACTACGAGCAGTACTTC. Amino acids: CASRGHSSDYEQYF.

The chain links TRBV25-1 to TRBJ2-1; TRBD2 might be the D (5 bases). Germline assignment: CDR1 MGHDK and CDR2 SYGVNS. The CDR3 consists of 14 residues. The ends were cut back, 8 bases at V and 7 bases at J, with 18 bases in the middle. The CDR3: CASGGPNLVNEQFF. Here the CDR3 DNA reads TGTGCCAGCGGAGGACCCAATCTGGTGAATGAGCAGTTCTTC. Combining the CDR3 with reference TRBV25-1 and TRBJ2-1 gives the whole variable domain EADIYQTPRYLVIGTGKKITLECSQTMGHDKMYWYQQDPGMELHLIHYSYGVNSTEKGDLSSESTVSRIRTEHFPLTLESARPSHTSQYLCASGGPNLVNEQFFGPGTRLTVL.

The CDR3 nucleotides are TGTGCCAGCAGCCCGCGACAGGGGGCCTATAATTCACCCCTCCACTTT. This sequence encodes CASSPRQGAYNSPLHF. The V and J genes are TRBV7-2 and TRBJ1-6; 9 bases map to TRBD1. With V trimmed by 5 bases and J by 2 bases, 4 bases remained unmatched. The CDR3 spans 16 residues. Germline V CDR1 and CDR2: SGHTA, FQGNSA. Using reference TRBV7-2 and TRBJ1-6 for the parts outside the CDR3, the full variable domain is GAGVSQSPSNKVTEKGKDVELRCDPISGHTALYWYRQSLGQGLEFLIYFQGNSAPDKSGLPSDRFSAERTGGSVSTLTIQRTQQEDSAVYLCASSPRQGAYNSPLHFGNGTRLTVT.

This chain connects TRBV30 to TRBJ1-2, with D possibly TRBD1 on 6 matching bases. V was trimmed by 0 bases and J by 13 bases, leaving 12 bases between them. The CDR3 runs to 11 residues. CDR1 and CDR2 (germline): GTSNPN, SVGIG (reference sequence). CDR3: CAWSVGQTGTF. The CDR3 bases are TGTGCCTGGAGTGTGGGGCAGACAGGCACCTTC.

This rearrangement joins TRBV10-3 to TRBJ2-7, with D possibly TRBD1 on 6 matching bases. This CDR3 region has 14 residues. Deletions cut 3 bases from V and 3 bases from J, with 12 bases between. Germline CDR1 and CDR2: ENHRY and SYGVKD. The CDR3 loop reads CAISERNRDYEQYF. CDR3 in DNA: TGTGCCATCAGTGAAAGGAACAGGGACTACGAGCAGTACTTC.

This clone was counted a single time. CDR3 amino acids: CASSSSETMGGEQYF. In nucleotides, the CDR3 is TGTGCCAGCAGCTCCTCCGAGACGATGGGAGGCGAGCAGTACTTC. The J gene is TRBJ2-7, the V gene TRBV7-2; a possible D gene is TRBD2 (6 bases). The CDR3 is 15 residues long. Germline lookup yields CDR1 SGHTA and CDR2 FQGNSA. Trimming took 4 bases from V and 6 from J, leaving 19 bases between them.

This clone has only one observation. This sequence joins TRBV2 and TRBJ2-6, with 7 positions matching TRBD1. V dropped 11 bases and J dropped 2; count of bases not matched to a gene: 6. The CDR3 has 14 residues. Germline values: CDR1 SNHLY, CDR2 FYNNEI. CDR3 DNA sequence: TGTGCCCGCCAGGGGGAGACTGGGGCCAACGTCCTGACTTTC. Its translation is CARQGETGANVLTF.

V and J are TRBV5-4 and TRBJ1-6; D gene unclear. The ends were cut back, 4 bases at V and 10 bases at J, with 18 bases in the middle. Per the germline V gene, CDR1 is SGHNT and CDR2 is YYREEE (reference sequence). This CDR3 has 15 amino acids. The DNA of the CDR3 is TGTGCCAGCAGCCTAGCCGAAAAGATGGGGTCACCCCTCCACTTT. It translates to CASSLAEKMGSPLHF.

The sample holds one count of this clone. CDR3 amino acids: CASSRGGGDVRTDTQYF. CDR3 nucleotide sequence: TGTGCCAGCAGCCGAGGTGGAGGGGATGTTCGAACAGATACGCAGTATTTT. The chain combines TRBV7-9 with TRBJ2-3, with D possibly matching TRBD2 (6 bases). CDR1 SEHNR and CDR2 FQNEAQ come from the germline V gene (reference sequence). The CDR3 extends over 17 amino acids. Trimming pared 5 bases from V and 3 bases from J, leaving 21 bases between.

The gene calls are TRBV6-5 and TRBJ1-2; 7 bases are a match to TRBD1. V trimming: 6 bases; J trimming: 3 bases; junction bases outside the gene matches: 10. Germline values: CDR1 MNHEY, CDR2 SVGAGI. The CDR3 extends over 15 amino acids. In nucleotides, the CDR3 is TGTGCCAGCAGGCGTGGCGAGAGGGGGCACTATGGCTACACCTTC. It is translated as CASRRGERGHYGYTF.

As regards this clone: The same CDR3 can be traced to other DNA sequences in this sample. The chain uses TRBV5-1 and TRBJ1-1; 8 positions match TRBD1. Germline V gene data show CDR1 as SGHRS and CDR2 as YFSETQ. J gave up 2 bases and V 0 bases, and 3 bases lay outside the gene matches. CDR3 length: 15 amino acids. The CDR3: CASSLAGGGNTEAFF. The CDR3 nucleotides are TGCGCCAGCAGCTTGGCAGGGGGCGGAAACACTGAAGCTTTCTTT.

The chain joins TRBV11-2 to TRBJ2-7; 7 bases align to TRBD2. V lost 5 bases and J lost 3; bases outside the gene matches: 7. This CDR3 region has 14 residues. Germline values: CDR1 SGHAT, CDR2 FQNNGV. CDR3 sequence reads: CASSPGLVSYEQYF. The CDR3 DNA follows: TGTGCCAGCAGCCCAGGACTAGTTAGCTACGAGCAGTACTTC.

The chain carries TRBV11-2 and TRBJ1-1; D uncertain. V was cut by 6 bases and J by 0 bases, with 8 bases left in between. Germline CDR1 is SGHAT and CDR2 is FQNNGV. CDR3 length: 13 residues. The CDR3 coding sequence is TGTGCCAGCAGTTTGAGACTGAACACTGAAGCTTTCTTT. This sequence encodes CASSLRLNTEAFF.

The chain joins TRBV28 to TRBJ1-2, with no clear D. Trimming took 6 bases from V and 2 from J, leaving 19 bases between them. This CDR3 comprises 16 residues. Germline V gene lookup returns CDR1 MDHEN and CDR2 SYDVKM. This CDR3 reads CASSSPVGSGNYGYTF. Here the CDR3 DNA reads TGTGCCAGCAGCTCCCCGGTAGGGAGCGGAAACTATGGCTACACCTTC.

This chain links TRBV7-9 with TRBJ2-5, with D perhaps TRBD1 (6 bases). V was trimmed by 5 bases and J by 5 bases, leaving 21 bases between them. The germline V gene encodes CDR1 SEHNR and CDR2 FQNEAQ (reference sequence). The CDR3 runs to 16 residues. The CDR3: CASSVEQGLLRETQYF. The CDR3 DNA sequence: TGTGCCAGCAGCGTCGAACAGGGCTTGTTGCGGGAGACCCAGTACTTC.

The chain joins TRBV6-6 to TRBJ1-3; D is unresolved. V was clipped by 4 bases and J by 0 bases, with 10 bases between them. The CDR3 is 15 amino acids. The germline V gene has CDR1 MNHNY and CDR2 SVGAGI (reference sequence). CDR3 nucleotide sequence: TGTGCCAGCAGTTCCGGAGAGAGCTCTGGAAACACCATATATTTT. Translated, it gives CASSSGESSGNTIYF.

This chain links TRBV9 with TRBJ2-1; TRBD2 matches 7 bases. This CDR3 spans 15 amino acids. Trimming at V came to 1 base and at J to 7 bases, leaving 8 bases not matched to a gene. CDR1 and CDR2 (germline): SGDLS, YYNGEE. The CDR3 loop is CASSVTSGVVNEQFF. CDR3 nucleotides: TGTGCCAGCAGCGTAACGAGCGGGGTGGTGAATGAGCAGTTCTTC.

As concerns this clone: Other DNA variants within this sample encode the same CDR3. The V gene is TRBV2, the J gene TRBJ2-1; perhaps TRBD1 as D (7 bases). Germline V lookup: CDR1 SNHLY, CDR2 FYNNEI. The V gene lost 5 bases and the J gene lost 7 bases, with 12 bases spanning the gap. The CDR3 sequence is 13 residues long. The CDR3 nucleotides read TGTGCCAGCAGTCTGGCAGGGGGGAATGAGCAGTTCTTC. As protein: CASSLAGGNEQFF.